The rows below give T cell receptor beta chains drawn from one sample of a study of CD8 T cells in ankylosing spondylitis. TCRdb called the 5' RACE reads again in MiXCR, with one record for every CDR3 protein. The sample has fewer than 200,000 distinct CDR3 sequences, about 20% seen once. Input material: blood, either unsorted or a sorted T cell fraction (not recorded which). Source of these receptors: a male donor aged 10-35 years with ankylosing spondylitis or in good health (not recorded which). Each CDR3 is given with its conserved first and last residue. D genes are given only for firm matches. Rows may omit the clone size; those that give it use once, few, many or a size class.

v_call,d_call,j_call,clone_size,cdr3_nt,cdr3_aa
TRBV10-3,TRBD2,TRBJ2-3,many,TGTGCCATCAGCCCTGGACTAGCGGGAGAGATCAGCACAGATACGCAGTATTTT,CAISPGLAGEISTDTQYF
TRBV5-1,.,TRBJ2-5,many,TGCGCCAGCAGCGAAGCCAGCGCCCTCGGGACCCAGTACTTC,CASSEASALGTQYF
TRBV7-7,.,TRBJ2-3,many,TGTGCCAGCAGCCCTGGAACCTTAGATACGCAGTATTTT,CASSPGTLDTQYF
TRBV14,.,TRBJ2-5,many,TGTGCCAGCAGCCAGATGACTAGTATAACGGAGACCCAGTACTTC,CASSQMTSITETQYF
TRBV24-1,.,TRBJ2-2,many,TGTGCCACCAGTGATCCTAGCGTTAACACCGGGGAGCTGTTTTTT,CATSDPSVNTGELFF
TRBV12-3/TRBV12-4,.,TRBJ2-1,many,TGTGCCAGCTCCTTCGAGGCGGCCAATGAGCAGTTCTTC,CASSFEAANEQFF
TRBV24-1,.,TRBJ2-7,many,TGTGCCACCTCCGAGGGGCCCTCCTACGAGCAGTACTTC,CATSEGPSYEQYF
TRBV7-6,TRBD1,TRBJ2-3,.,TGTGCCAGCAGCCGAACGACAGGGGGAGCAACAGATACGCAGTATTTT,CASSRTTGGATDTQYF
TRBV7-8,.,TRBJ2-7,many,TGTGCCAGCACAATTGCCTGGGGGGCACCATCCGAGCAGTACTTC,CASTIAWGAPSEQYF
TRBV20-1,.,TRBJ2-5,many,TGCAGTGCTAGTGACCCACCAGAGACCCAGTACTTC,CSASDPPETQYF
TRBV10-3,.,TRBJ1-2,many,TGTGCCATCAGTGCTGAGCCCGGCAATGGCTACACCTTC,CAISAEPGNGYTF
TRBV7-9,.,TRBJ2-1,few,TGTGCCAGCCTCTCGGTGAGAGTGTCCAATGAGCAGTTCTTC,CASLSVRVSNEQFF
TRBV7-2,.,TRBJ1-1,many,TGTGCCAGCAGCCCCGGGCAGAATTGGATGAACACTGAAGCTTTCTTT,CASSPGQNWMNTEAFF
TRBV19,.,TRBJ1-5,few,TGTGCCAGTAGTGCAGTCCCCCGAGGGCAGCCCCAGCATTTT,CASSAVPRGQPQHF
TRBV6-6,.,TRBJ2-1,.,TGTGCCAGCAGTTATGGGACGGAGGGTCGCGGTTCCTACAATGAGCAGTTCTTC,CASSYGTEGRGSYNEQFF
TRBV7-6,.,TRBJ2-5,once,TGTGCCAGCAGCTTAGTCCGTACAACGGGGGAGACCCAGTACTTC,CASSLVRTTGETQYF
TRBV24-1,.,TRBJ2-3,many,TGTGCCACCAGTGGGGGGATGGATACGCAGTATTTT,CATSGGMDTQYF
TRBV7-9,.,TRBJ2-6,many,TGTGCCAGCAGCGTGTCAGGGGTCTCTGGGGCCAACGTCCTGACTTTC,CASSVSGVSGANVLTF
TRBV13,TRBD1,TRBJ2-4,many,TGTGCCAGCAGCTTAGGCCGAAGGGGGCAAGCCAAAAACATTCAGTACTTC,CASSLGRRGQAKNIQYF
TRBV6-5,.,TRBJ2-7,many,TGTGCCAGCAGTTACTCGCCCACATGGGCGGTAGACTCCTACGAGCAGTACTTC,CASSYSPTWAVDSYEQYF
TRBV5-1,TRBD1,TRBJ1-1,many,TGCGCCAGCAGCACAGGGGTAACGAACACTGAAGCTTTCTTT,CASSTGVTNTEAFF
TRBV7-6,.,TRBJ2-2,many,TGTGCCAGCAGCCCGGAACCTAACACCGGGGAGCTGTTTTTT,CASSPEPNTGELFF
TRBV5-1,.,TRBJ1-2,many,TGCGCCAGCAGCAAGGACAGAGATTATGGCTACACCTTC,CASSKDRDYGYTF
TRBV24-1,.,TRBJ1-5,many,TGTGCCACCAGTGATTTGGGGGGGGTTCGGCCCCAGCATTTT,CATSDLGGVRPQHF
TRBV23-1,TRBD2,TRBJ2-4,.,TGCGCCAGCAGTCAATCGAGCCTAGCGGGAGTTGCAGCCAAAAACATTCAGTACTTC,CASSQSSLAGVAAKNIQYF
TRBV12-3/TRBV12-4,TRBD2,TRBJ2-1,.,TGTGCCAGCAGTGACCGACTAGCGGGAGGCTACAATGAGCAGTTCTTC,CASSDRLAGGYNEQFF
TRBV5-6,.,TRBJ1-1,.,TGTGCCAGCAGTTCCCGTGACACTGAAGCTTTCTTT,CASSSRDTEAFF
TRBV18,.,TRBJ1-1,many,TGTGCCAGCTCACCCCCGAGGGCGACGAACACTGAAGCTTTCTTT,CASSPPRATNTEAFF
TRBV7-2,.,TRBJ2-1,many,TGTGCCAGCAGCCGCGGGCCCACCTACAATGAGCAGTTCTTC,CASSRGPTYNEQFF
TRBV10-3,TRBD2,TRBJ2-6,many,TGTGCCATCAGTGATCGGTGGGCGGGAGCCCCCTCTGGGGCCAACGTCCTGACTTTC,CAISDRWAGAPSGANVLTF
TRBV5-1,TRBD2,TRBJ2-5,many,TGCGCCAGCAGCCCTAGGACTAGCGGGGGCCAAGAGACCCAGTACTTC,CASSPRTSGGQETQYF
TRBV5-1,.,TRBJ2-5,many,TGCGCCAGCAGCCCGGACAGTCAGAAGACCCAGTACTTC,CASSPDSQKTQYF
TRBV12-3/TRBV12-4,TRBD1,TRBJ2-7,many,TGTGCCAGCAGCACCGGGACAGGGTGGGAGCAGTACTTC,CASSTGTGWEQYF
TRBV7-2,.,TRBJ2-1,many,TGTGCCAGCAGCTTAGAGGGACAAGAATACGGTGAGCAGTTCTTC,CASSLEGQEYGEQFF
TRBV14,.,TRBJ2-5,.,TGTGCCAGCAGCCATACGACTAGTTTTGAGACCCAGTACTTC,CASSHTTSFETQYF
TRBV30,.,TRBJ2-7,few,TGTGCCTGGAGTGTCGGGGGAGCCTACGAGCAGTACTTC,CAWSVGGAYEQYF
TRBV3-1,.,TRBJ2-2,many,TGTGCCAGCACCTACTCGGCCGGGGAGCTGTTTTTT,CASTYSAGELFF
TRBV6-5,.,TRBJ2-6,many,TGTGCCAGCAGTTACTCAGGGTCAGGGGCCAACGTCCTGACTTTC,CASSYSGSGANVLTF
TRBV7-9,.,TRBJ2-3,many,TGTGCCAGCAGCTTTCTTGAGGATACGCAGTATTTT,CASSFLEDTQYF
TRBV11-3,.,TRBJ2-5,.,TGTGCCAGCACCAATGACGGACGGGGGGAGACCCAGTACTTC,CASTNDGRGETQYF
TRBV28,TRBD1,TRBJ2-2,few,TGTGCCAGCAGTCCTCGGACAGGGGCGGGCACCGGGGAGCTGTTTTTT,CASSPRTGAGTGELFF
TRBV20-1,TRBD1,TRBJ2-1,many,TGCAGTGCTAGAAGAGGACAGGTGTACAATGAGCAGTTCTTC,CSARRGQVYNEQFF
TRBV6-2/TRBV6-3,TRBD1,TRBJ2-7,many,TGTGCCAGCAGTTACCCCCGGACAGGGGGTCACGAGCAGTACTTC,CASSYPRTGGHEQYF
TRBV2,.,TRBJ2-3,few,TGTGCCAGCAGTGAATACACGGGGGCGCCCACAGATACGCAGTATTTT,CASSEYTGAPTDTQYF
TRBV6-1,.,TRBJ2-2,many,TGTGCCAGCAGTGACAGTACAGGGGAGCTGTTTTTT,CASSDSTGELFF
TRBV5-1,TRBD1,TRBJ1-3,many,TGCGCCAGCAGCTTTACCAACAGGGGACCTGGAAACACCATATATTTT,CASSFTNRGPGNTIYF
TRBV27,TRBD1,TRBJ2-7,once,TGTGCCAGCAGTCCGACGGGACAGGACTCCTACGAGCAGTACTTC,CASSPTGQDSYEQYF
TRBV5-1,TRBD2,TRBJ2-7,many,TGCGCCAGCAGCTTGGCCGGTAGCGGGAGGAACTACGAGCAGTACTTC,CASSLAGSGRNYEQYF